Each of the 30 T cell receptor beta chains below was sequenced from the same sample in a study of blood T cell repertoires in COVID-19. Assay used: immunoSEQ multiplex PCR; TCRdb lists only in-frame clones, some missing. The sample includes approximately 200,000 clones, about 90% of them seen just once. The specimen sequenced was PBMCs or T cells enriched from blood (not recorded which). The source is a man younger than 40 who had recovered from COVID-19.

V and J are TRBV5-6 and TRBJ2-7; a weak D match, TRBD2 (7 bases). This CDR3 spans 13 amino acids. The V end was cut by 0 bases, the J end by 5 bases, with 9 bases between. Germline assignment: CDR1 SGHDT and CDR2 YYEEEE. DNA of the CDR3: TGTGCCAGCAGCTTGGGGGGGGGCCACGAGCAGTACTTC. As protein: CASSLGGGHEQYF.

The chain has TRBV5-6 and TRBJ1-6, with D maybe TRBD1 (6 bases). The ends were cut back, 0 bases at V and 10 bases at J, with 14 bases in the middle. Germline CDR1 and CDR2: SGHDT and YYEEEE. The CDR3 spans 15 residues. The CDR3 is CASSLGRGNESPLHF. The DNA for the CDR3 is TGTGCCAGCAGCTTGGGCAGGGGAAATGAGTCACCCCTCCACTTT.

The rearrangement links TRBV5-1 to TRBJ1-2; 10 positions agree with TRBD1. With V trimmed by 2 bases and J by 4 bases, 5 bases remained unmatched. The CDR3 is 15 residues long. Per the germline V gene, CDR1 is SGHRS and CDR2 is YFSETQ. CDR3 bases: TGCGCCAGCAGCTTAAGGACAGGGGGAGTCTATGGCTACACCTTC. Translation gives CASSLRTGGVYGYTF.

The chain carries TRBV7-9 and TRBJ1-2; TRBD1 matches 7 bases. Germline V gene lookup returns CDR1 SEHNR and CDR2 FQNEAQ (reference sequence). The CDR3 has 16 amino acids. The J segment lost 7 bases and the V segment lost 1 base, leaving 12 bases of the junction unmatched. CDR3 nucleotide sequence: TGTGCCAGCAGCTTAGATAGGACAGGAGGTTTCCTTGGCTACACCTTC. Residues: CASSLDRTGGFLGYTF.

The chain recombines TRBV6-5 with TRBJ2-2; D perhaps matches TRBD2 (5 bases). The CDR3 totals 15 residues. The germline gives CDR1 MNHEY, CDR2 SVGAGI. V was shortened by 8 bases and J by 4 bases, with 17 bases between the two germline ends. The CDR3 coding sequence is TGTGCCAGCTCCGAGGGCGTAACGATCACCGGGGAGCTGTTTTTT. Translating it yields CASSEGVTITGELFF.

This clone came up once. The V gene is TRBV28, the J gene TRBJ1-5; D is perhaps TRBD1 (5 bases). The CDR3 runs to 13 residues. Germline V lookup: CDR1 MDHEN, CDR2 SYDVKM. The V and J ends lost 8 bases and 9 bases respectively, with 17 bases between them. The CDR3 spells CASRGLKIGPQHF. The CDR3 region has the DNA TGTGCCAGCCGGGGACTCAAGATAGGGCCCCAGCATTTT.

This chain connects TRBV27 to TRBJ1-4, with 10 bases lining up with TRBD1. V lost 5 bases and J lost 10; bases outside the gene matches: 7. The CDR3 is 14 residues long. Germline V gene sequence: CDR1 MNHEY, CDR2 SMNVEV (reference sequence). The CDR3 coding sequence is TGTGCCAGCAGTCCGGGGACAGGGGCAGGAAAACTGTTTTTT. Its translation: CASSPGTGAGKLFF.

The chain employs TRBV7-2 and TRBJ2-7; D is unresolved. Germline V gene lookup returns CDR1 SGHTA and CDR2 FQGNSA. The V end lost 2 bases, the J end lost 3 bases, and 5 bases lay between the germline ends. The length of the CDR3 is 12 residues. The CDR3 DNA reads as TGTGCCAGCAGCTTACGAGGCTACGAGCAGTACTTC. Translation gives CASSLRGYEQYF.

The CDR3 DNA is TGTGCCAGCAGCTTAATACAGGGGAAAGCCGGGGAGCTGTTTTTT. It is translated as CASSLIQGKAGELFF. The chain combines TRBV11-2 with TRBJ2-2, with TRBD1 matching 7 bases. The germline gives CDR1 SGHAT, CDR2 FQNNGV. The CDR3 runs 15 residues. V was pared by 2 bases and J by 6 bases, with 6 bases of the junction left unmatched.

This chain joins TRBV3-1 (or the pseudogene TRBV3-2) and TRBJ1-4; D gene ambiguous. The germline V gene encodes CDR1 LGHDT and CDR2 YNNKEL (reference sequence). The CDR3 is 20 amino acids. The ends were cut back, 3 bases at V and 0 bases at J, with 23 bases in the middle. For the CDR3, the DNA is TGTGCCAGCAGCCACAAGCTGGAGGCGGAGAAAATAGCAACTAATGAAAAACTGTTTTTT. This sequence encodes CASSHKLEAEKIATNEKLFF.

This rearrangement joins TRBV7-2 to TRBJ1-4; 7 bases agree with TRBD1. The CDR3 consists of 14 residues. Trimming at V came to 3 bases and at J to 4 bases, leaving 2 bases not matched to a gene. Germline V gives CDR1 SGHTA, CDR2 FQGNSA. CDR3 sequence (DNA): TGTGCCAGCAGCTTCGACAGGGTTAATGAAAAACTGTTTTTT. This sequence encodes CASSFDRVNEKLFF.

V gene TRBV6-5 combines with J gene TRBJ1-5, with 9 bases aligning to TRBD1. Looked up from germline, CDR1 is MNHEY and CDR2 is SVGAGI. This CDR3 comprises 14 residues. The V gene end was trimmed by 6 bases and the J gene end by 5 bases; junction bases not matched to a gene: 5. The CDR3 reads CASRPTGGHQPQHF. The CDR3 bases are TGTGCCAGCAGACCGACAGGGGGTCATCAGCCCCAGCATTTT.

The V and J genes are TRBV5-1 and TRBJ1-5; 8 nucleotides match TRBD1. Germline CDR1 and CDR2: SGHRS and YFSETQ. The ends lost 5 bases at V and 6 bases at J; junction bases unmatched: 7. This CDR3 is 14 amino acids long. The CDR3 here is CASSLGQGGQPQHF. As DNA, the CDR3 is TGCGCCAGCAGTCTAGGACAGGGTGGTCAGCCCCAGCATTTT.

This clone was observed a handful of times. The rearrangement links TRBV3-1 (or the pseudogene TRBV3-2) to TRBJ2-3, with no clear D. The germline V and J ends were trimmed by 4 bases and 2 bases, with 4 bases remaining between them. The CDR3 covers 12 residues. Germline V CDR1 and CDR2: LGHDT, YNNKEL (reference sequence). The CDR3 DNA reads TGTGCCAGCAGCCCTTACACAGATACGCAGTATTTT. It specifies CASSPYTDTQYF.

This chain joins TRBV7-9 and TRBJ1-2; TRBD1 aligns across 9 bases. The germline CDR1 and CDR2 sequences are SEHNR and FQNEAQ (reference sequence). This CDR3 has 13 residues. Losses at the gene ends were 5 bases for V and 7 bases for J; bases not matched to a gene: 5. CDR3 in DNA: TGTGCCAGCAGCGCCTCGACAGGGGGTGGCTACACCTTC. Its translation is CASSASTGGGYTF.

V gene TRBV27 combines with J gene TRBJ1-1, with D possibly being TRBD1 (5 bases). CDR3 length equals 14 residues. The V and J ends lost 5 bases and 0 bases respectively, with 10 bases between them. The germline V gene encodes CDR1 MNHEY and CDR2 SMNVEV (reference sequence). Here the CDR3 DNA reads TGTGCCAGCAGTCGGCCAGGGCTGAACACTGAAGCTTTCTTT. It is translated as CASSRPGLNTEAFF.

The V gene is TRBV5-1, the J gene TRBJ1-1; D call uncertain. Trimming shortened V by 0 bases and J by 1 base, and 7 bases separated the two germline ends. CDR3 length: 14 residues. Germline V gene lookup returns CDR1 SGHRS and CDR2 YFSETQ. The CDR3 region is CASSLAAQNTEAFF. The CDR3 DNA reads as TGCGCCAGCAGCTTGGCTGCACAGAACACTGAAGCTTTCTTT.

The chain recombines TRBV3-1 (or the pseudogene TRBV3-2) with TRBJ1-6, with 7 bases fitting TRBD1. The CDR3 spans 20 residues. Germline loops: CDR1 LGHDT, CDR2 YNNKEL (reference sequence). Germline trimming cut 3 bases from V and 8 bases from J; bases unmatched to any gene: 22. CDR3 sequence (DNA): TGTGCCAGCAGCCACAAGCTGAAGTCCGTACCCGGGACAGTAGATTCACCCCTCCACTTT. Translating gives CASSHKLKSVPGTVDSPLHF.

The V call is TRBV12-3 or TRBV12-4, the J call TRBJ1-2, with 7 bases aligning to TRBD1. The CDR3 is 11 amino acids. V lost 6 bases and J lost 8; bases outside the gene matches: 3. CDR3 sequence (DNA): TGTGCCAGCAGAGGGGGCGCGGGCTACACCTTC. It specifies CASRGGAGYTF.

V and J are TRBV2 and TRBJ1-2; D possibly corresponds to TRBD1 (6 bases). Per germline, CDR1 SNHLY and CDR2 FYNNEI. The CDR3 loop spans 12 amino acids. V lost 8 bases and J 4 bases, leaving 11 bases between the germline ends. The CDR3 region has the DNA TGTGCCAGCGAGGGAGGGGGCTATGGCTACACCTTC. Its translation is CASEGGGYGYTF. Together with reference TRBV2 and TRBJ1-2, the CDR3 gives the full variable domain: EPEVTQTPSHQVTQMGQEVILRCVPISNHLYFYWYRQILGQKVEFLVSFYNNEISEKSEIFDDQFSVERPDGSNFTLKIRSTKLEDSAMYFCASEGGGYGYTFGSGTRLTVV.

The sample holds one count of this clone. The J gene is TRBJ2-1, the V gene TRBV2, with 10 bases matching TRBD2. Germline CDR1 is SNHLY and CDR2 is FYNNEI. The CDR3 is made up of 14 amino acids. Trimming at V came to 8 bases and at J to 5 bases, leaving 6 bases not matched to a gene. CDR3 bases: TGTGCCAGCGGAAGACTAGCGGGTGACAATGAGCAGTTCTTC. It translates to CASGRLAGDNEQFF.

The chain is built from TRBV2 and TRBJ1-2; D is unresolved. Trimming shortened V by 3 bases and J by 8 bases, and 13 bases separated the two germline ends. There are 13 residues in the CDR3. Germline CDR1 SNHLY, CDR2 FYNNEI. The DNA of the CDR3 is TGTGCCAGCAGTGAGGGTCAGGACTTAGGCTACACCTTC. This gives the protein CASSEGQDLGYTF.

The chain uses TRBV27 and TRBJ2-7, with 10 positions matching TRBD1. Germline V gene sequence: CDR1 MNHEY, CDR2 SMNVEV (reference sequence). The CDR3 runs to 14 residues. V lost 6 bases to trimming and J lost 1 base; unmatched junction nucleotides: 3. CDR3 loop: CASRRTGGSYEQYF. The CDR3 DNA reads TGTGCCAGCAGAAGGACAGGGGGATCCTACGAGCAGTACTTC.

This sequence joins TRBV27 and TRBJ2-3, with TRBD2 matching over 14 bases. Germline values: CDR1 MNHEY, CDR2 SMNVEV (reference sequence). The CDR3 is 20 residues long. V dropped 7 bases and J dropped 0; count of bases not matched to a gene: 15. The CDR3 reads CASTATGGTSGGPSTDTQYF. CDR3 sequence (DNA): TGTGCCAGCACCGCAACGGGGGGGACTAGCGGGGGCCCTAGCACAGATACGCAGTATTTT.

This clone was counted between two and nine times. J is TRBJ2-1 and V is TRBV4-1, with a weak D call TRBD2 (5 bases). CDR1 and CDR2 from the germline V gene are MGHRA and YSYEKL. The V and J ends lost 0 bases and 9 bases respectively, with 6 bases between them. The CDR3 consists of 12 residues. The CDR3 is CASSQEAGEQFF. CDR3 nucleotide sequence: TGCGCCAGCAGCCAAGAGGCGGGTGAGCAGTTCTTC.

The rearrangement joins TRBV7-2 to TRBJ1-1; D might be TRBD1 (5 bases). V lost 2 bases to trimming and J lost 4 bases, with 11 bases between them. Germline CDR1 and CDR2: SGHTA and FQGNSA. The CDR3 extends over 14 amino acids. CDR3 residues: CASSLNVGGTEAFF. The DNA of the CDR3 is TGTGCCAGCAGCTTAAACGTCGGGGGCACTGAAGCTTTCTTT.

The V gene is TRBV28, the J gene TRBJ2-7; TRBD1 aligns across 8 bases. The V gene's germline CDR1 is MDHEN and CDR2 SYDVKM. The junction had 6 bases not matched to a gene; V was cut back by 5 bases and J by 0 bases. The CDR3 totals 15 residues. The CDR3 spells CASSPRTGFSYEQYF. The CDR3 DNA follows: TGTGCCAGCAGTCCCAGGACAGGGTTCTCCTACGAGCAGTACTTC.

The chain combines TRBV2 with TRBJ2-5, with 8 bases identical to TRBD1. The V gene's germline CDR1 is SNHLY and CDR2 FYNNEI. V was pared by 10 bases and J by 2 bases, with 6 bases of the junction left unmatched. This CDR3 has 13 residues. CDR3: CATNRGYQETQYF. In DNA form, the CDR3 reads TGTGCCACTAACAGGGGGTATCAAGAGACCCAGTACTTC.

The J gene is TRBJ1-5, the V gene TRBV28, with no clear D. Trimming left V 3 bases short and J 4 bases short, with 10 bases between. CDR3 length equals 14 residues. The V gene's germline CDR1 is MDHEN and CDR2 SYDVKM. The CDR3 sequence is CASSFNGENQPQHF. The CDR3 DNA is TGTGCCAGCAGTTTCAACGGGGAGAATCAGCCCCAGCATTTT.

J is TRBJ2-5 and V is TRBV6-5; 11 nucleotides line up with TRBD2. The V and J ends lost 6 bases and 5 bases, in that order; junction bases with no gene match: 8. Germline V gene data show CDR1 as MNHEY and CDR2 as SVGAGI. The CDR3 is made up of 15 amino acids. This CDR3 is CASRPTSGGLETQYF. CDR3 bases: TGTGCCAGCAGACCCACTAGCGGGGGCCTTGAGACCCAGTACTTC.